This entry describes one TCR beta chain. Antigen unknown. This entry belongs to a study of T cell responses to AZD1222 COVID-19 vaccine. Study summary: Pooled samples include second doses given at about 4 or 12 weeks. General study findings and limits: Spike-spanning, vaccine-associated CD4 TCRs were dominant at 160-218 and 743-854.

The CDR3 length is 15 residues. With 0 bases removed from V and 4 bases from J, the gap between germline ends came to 13 bases. CDR1 and CDR2 from the germline V gene are SGDLS and YYNGEE. The protocol was immunoSEQ multiplex PCR, while the TCRdb copy is restricted to in-frame clones and leaves out a portion. The sample contains roughly 150,000 clones, about 92% of which appear only once. This receptor was taken from an adult in good health. The rearrangement uses TRBV9 and TRBJ2-5; no reliable D call. The sequenced sample was peripheral blood, obtained on day 0 of AZD1222 vaccination. CDR3 DNA sequence: TGTGCCAGCAGCGTAGATGGCAGGTCGGGAGAGACCCAGTACTTC. Its protein product is CASSVDGRSGETQYF.